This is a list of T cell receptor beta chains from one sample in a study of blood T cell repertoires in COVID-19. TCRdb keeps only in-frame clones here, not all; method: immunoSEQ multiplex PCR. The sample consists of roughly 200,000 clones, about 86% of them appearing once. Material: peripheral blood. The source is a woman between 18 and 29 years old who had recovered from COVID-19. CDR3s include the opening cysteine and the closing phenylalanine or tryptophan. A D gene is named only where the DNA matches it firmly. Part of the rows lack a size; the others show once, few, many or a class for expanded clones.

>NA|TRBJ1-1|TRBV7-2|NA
CASSLGSGTQMNTEAFF
TGTGCCAGCAGCTTAGGTTCCGGGACACAAATGAACACTGAAGCTTTCTTT
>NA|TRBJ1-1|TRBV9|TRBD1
CASSGGTVMNTEAFF
TGTGCCAGCAGCGGGGGGACAGTAATGAACACTGAAGCTTTCTTT
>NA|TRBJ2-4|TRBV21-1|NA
CASNPPGLAKNIQYF
TGTGCCAGCAACCCGCCTGGCCTAGCCAAAAACATTCAGTACTTC
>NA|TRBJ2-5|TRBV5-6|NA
CASSFFGRRVETQYF
TGTGCCAGCAGCTTTTTTGGACGGCGGGTAGAGACCCAGTACTTC
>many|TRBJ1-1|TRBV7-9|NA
CASSLQGYTEAFF
TGTGCCAGCAGTCTACAGGGTTACACTGAAGCTTTCTTT
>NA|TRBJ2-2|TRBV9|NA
CASSVEAAATGELFF
TGTGCCAGCAGCGTAGAAGCGGCGGCCACCGGGGAGCTGTTTTTT
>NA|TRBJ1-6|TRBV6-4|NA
CASAPGLEDSPLHF
TGTGCCAGCGCCCCGGGACTTGAAGATTCACCCCTCCACTTT
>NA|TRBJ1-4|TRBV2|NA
CATTRDFNEKLFF
TGTGCCACCACCCGGGACTTTAATGAAAAACTGTTTTTT
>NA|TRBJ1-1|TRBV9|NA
CASSVGAVTNTEAFF
TGTGCCAGCAGCGTAGGTGCGGTCACGAACACTGAAGCTTTCTTT
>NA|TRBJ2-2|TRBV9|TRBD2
CASTRDGRAVTGELFF
TGTGCCAGCACAAGGGACGGGAGGGCCGTGACCGGGGAGCTGTTTTTT
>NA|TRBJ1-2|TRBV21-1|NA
CASSKDRGMVDGYTF
TGTGCCAGCAGCAAAGATAGGGGGATGGTCGATGGCTACACCTTC
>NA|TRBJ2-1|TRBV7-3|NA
CASSYTEGEQFF
TGTGCCAGCAGCTACACGGAGGGTGAGCAGTTCTTC
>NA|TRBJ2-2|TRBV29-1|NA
CSVVGREEHTGELFF
TGCAGCGTTGTGGGCAGGGAAGAACACACCGGGGAGCTGTTTTTT
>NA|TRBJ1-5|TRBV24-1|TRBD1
CATSDRGQGSQPQHF
TGTGCCACCAGTGACCGTGGACAGGGAAGTCAGCCCCAGCATTTT
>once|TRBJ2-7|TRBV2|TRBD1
CASSQNTGDPQYF
TGTGCCAGCAGTCAAAACACAGGGGATCCGCAGTACTTC
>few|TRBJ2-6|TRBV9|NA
CASSLQGLSSGANVLTF
TGTGCCAGCAGCCTTCAGGGCTTAAGCTCTGGGGCCAACGTCCTGACTTTC
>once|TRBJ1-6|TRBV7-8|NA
CASSLLAGNSPLHF
TGTGCCAGCAGCTTGTTAGCAGGGAATTCACCCCTCCACTTT
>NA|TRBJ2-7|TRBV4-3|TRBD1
CASSHRQGAMYEQYF
TGCGCCAGCAGCCACAGACAGGGGGCGATGTACGAGCAGTACTTC
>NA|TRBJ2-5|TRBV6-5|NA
CASSYRGQETQYF
TGTGCCAGCAGTTACAGGGGGCAAGAGACCCAGTACTTC
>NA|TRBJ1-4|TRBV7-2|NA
CASSNWGRDNEKLFF
TGTGCCAGCAGCAACTGGGGGAGGGATAATGAAAAACTGTTTTTT
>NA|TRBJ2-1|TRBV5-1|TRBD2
CASSILAGVSYNEQFF
TGCGCCAGCAGCATCCTAGCGGGGGTGTCCTACAATGAGCAGTTCTTC
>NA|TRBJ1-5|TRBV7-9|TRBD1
CASSPQGATRPQHF
TGTGCCAGCAGCCCACAGGGGGCCACCCGGCCCCAGCATTTT
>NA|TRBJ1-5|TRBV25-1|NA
CASSDRDTPAGAPQHF
TGTGCCAGCAGTGACCGGGACACCCCTGCGGGGGCGCCCCAGCATTTT
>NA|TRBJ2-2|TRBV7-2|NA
CASSLGAPPWSPGELFF
TGTGCCAGCAGCTTAGGAGCGCCTCCTTGGTCCCCCGGGGAGCTGTTTTTT
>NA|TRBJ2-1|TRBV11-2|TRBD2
CASSQGASGSRLRNEQFF
TGTGCCAGCAGCCAGGGGGCTAGCGGGAGTCGTCTCCGCAATGAGCAGTTCTTC
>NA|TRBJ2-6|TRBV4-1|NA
CASSQAEGSGANVLTF
TGCGCCAGCAGCCAAGCTGAGGGTTCAGGGGCCAACGTCCTGACTTTC
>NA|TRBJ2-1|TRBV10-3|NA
CAISPLLDRIAEQFF
TGTGCCATCAGTCCCCTACTAGATCGAATAGCGGAGCAGTTCTTC
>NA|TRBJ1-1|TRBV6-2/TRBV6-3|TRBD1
CASSPTGPLENTEAFF
TGTGCCAGCAGTCCGACAGGGCCCCTAGAGAACACTGAAGCTTTCTTT
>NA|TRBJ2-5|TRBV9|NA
CASSASGHHQETQYF
TGTGCCAGCAGCGCATCGGGACACCACCAAGAGACCCAGTACTTC
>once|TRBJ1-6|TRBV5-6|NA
CASSLRGSPLHF
TGTGCCAGCAGCTTAAGGGGTTCACCCCTCCACTTT
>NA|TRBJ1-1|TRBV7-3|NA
CASSLTGGLTEAFF
TGTGCCAGCAGCTTAACGGGAGGGCTCACTGAAGCTTTCTTT
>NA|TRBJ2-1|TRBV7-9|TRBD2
CASSLAGGHDEQFF
TGTGCCAGCAGCTTAGCGGGAGGGCACGATGAGCAGTTCTTC
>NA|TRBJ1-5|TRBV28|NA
CASTPVGTFNQPQHF
TGTGCCAGCACGCCGGTGGGGACATTCAATCAGCCCCAGCATTTT
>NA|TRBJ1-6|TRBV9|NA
CASSVGRSGNSPLHF
TGTGCCAGCAGCGTAGGAAGATCAGGGAATTCACCCCTCCACTTT
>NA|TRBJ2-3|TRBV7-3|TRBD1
CASSPRQGADTQYF
TGTGCCAGCAGCCCCCGACAGGGGGCAGATACGCAGTATTTT
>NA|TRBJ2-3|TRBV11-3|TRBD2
CASSLGLAEGTDTQYF
TGTGCCAGCAGCTTAGGACTAGCAGAGGGCACAGATACGCAGTATTTT
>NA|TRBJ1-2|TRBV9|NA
CASSVGSTYGYTF
TGTGCCAGCAGCGTAGGTAGTACCTATGGCTACACCTTC
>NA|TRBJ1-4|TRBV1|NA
CTSSQVIREKLFF
TGCACCAGCAGCCAAGTTATTAGGGAGAAACTGTTTTTT
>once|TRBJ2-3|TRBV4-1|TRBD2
CASSQTTGTSGTGITDTQYF
TGCGCCAGCAGCCAAACAACCGGGACTAGCGGGACAGGGATCACAGATACGCAGTATTTT
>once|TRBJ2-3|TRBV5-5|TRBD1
CASSTTGYSTDTQYF
TGTGCCAGCAGCACGACAGGGTATAGCACAGATACGCAGTATTTT
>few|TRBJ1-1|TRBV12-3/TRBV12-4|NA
CASSYTENTEAFF
TGTGCCAGCAGTTATACAGAGAACACTGAAGCTTTCTTT
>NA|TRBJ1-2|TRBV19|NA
CASSSLIGQSYYGYTF
TGTGCCAGTAGTTCACTCATAGGACAGAGCTACTATGGCTACACCTTC
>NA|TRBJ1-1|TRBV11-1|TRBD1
CASSLTGDGTEAFF
TGTGCCAGCAGCCTGACAGGGGATGGCACTGAAGCTTTCTTT
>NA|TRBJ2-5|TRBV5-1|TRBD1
CASGTVAGPRETQYF
TGCGCCAGCGGGACAGTGGCAGGGCCCAGAGAGACCCAGTACTTC